The clone carrying this T cell receptor (beta chain) was counted at least ten times. CDR3 length: 13 amino acids. Germline V gene data show CDR1 as LGHDT and CDR2 as YNNKEL (reference sequence). V lost 3 bases and J lost 8; bases outside the gene matches: 6. Libraries of TCR beta came from iRepertoire HTBI primers plus Arm-PCR of CDR3 regions. How the authors handled the data: Throughout the samples, researchers identified 62 TRBV and approximately 15 TRBJ segments. TCRdb used MiXCR to reprocess the multiplex PCR reads, holding one entry per CDR3 protein. The V and J calls here are based on TCRdb, not the publication. Found here are under 450,000 distinct CDR3 sequences, approximately 25% of them singletons; the top ten hold 28%. Time point defined: persistent/refractory GD, antithyroid drugs over 5 years with positive TRAb. TCR sequences were obtained from RNA taken from PBMCs. The data are from a study of regulatory T cells in long-lasting Graves disease.

V usage is TRBV3-1 and J usage is TRBJ1-1, with TRBD1 identical over 7 bases. This sequence originates from a woman aged 40-49 years with Graves disease. Specimen: peripheral blood mononuclear cells (PBMCs), collected when the disease was refractory, from a patient treated with antithyroid drugs. In DNA form, the CDR3 reads TGTGCCAGCAGCCATAATACAGGGGAGGAAGCTTTCTTT. Translated: CASSHNTGEEAFF.